These 5 T cell receptor beta chains came from one sample sequenced in a study of T cell responses to AZD1222 COVID-19 vaccine. Produced via immunoSEQ multiplex PCR; TCRdb's table is partial and in-frame only. The sample gives 95,000 to 150,000 clones, about 90% of which show up once; 8.5% to 10% is in the top ten. Here the sequenced sample was peripheral blood, taken on day 0 of AZD1222 vaccination. The receptors stem from an adult in good health.

The sample holds one count of this clone. The gene calls are TRBV6-1 and TRBJ1-1; D uncertain. V dropped 2 bases and J dropped 6 bases, with 16 bases sitting between them. CDR1 is MNHNS and CDR2 is SASEGT in the germline V gene. This CDR3 is 15 amino acids long. CDR3 nucleotide sequence: TGTGCCAGCAGTGAAAAGAGGGTAGGGCGGGCTGAAGCTTTCTTT. Translated: CASSEKRVGRAEAFF.

The gene calls are TRBV6-5 and TRBJ1-1, with D maybe TRBD1 (6 bases). The CDR3 is made up of 12 amino acids. The germline CDR1 and CDR2 sequences are MNHEY and SVGAGI. The germline V and J ends were trimmed by 6 bases and 7 bases, with 12 bases remaining between them. DNA for the CDR3: TGTGCCAGCAGACAGGGTGGCCTTGAAGCTTTCTTT. Protein sequence: CASRQGGLEAFF.

This sequence joins TRBV10-3 and TRBJ1-1; 10 bases fit TRBD1. V trimming: 6 bases; J trimming: 3 bases; junction bases outside the gene matches: 4. In germline, CDR1 is ENHRY, CDR2 SYGVKD. This CDR3 has 14 amino acids. The CDR3 protein is CAIRDRGAYTEAFF. CDR3 DNA: TGTGCCATCAGGGACAGGGGGGCTTACACTGAAGCTTTCTTT.

This chain connects TRBV4-3 to TRBJ1-2; D gene ambiguous. CDR1 and CDR2 (germline): LGHNA, YSLEER. The CDR3 is 15 residues long. Trimming stripped 1 base from V and 3 bases from J, with 12 bases between. DNA for the CDR3: TGCGCCAGCAGCCAAGCAGTCCCGCTCTACTATGGCTACACCTTC. It encodes CASSQAVPLYYGYTF.

J is TRBJ2-5 and V is TRBV30, with 9 positions matching TRBD2. The CDR3 runs to 15 residues. Trimming took 2 bases from V and 5 from J; bases not matched to a gene: 9. Germline-derived CDR1 and CDR2 are GTSNPN and SVGIG (reference sequence). The CDR3 DNA sequence: TGTGCCTGGAGTTCACAGCGGACTAGCGTGGAGACCCAGTACTTC. This encodes CAWSSQRTSVETQYF.